The source of this TCR beta chain is a study of shared T cell receptors in the human thymus. The method was immunoSEQ multiplex PCR; TCRdb's version includes in-frame clones alone and lacks a portion of them. The sample gives around 730,000 clones, 80% to 90% of which show up once; roughly 0.01% is in the top ten. This clone was counted between two and nine times. Germline-derived CDR1 and CDR2 are SGHDT and YYEEEE. The CDR3 consists of 13 residues. V was cut by 3 bases and J by 1 base, with 7 bases left in between. Another study also made use of these data, one on human thymus T cells. That report notes: Obtained as resections during corrective heart surgery, the thymus tissue was then studied. The authors found apparently biased V and J gene usage in thymic and blood repertoires. Related studies noted strongly shared thymic repertoires across unrelated people.

Input material: thymocytes. This receptor was obtained from a girl under two years old with a congenital heart defect. This chain joins TRBV5-6 and TRBJ1-1; a possible D gene is TRBD1 (6 bases). The CDR3 loop reads CASSSTGNTEAFF. CDR3 nucleotides: TGTGCCAGCAGCTCGACAGGGAACACTGAAGCTTTCTTT.